Below are 16 T cell receptor beta chains sequenced from a single sample in a study of T-cell memory formation after mild COVID-19. TCRdb processed the 5' RACE reads anew with MiXCR; each CDR3 protein has one entry. The sample contains 250,000 to 300,000 distinct CDR3 sequences, about a sixth of which appear only once. The sample was PBMCs or a T cell subset sorted from them (not recorded which). The receptors originated from a man between 18 and 35 years old who had mild COVID-19 (a few samples of this study predate the infection). Cell type and time point are not known.

This clonotype has just a few counts. The chain carries TRBV11-3 and TRBJ2-5, with D possibly called TRBD1 or TRBD2 (6 bases each). Trimming took off 5 bases at V and 0 bases at J, with 16 bases between the two ends. The CDR3 is 16 amino acids. Germline-derived CDR1 and CDR2 are SGHNT and YENEEA. CDR3 amino acids: CASSGGQAGYQETQYF. Here the CDR3 DNA reads TGTGCCAGCAGCGGGGGCCAGGCGGGGTACCAAGAGACCCAGTACTTC.

In its sample, this clonotype was seen a few times. This chain joins TRBV5-1 and TRBJ2-1; 7 nucleotides line up with TRBD1. Germline CDR1 SGHRS, CDR2 YFSETQ. The CDR3 length is 14 residues. V gave up 6 bases and J gave up 9 bases; unmatched junction bases: 12. The CDR3 sequence is CASKRGQERGEQFF. The CDR3 DNA sequence: TGCGCCAGCAAGAGAGGACAGGAGCGAGGTGAGCAGTTCTTC.

J is TRBJ1-5 and V is TRBV2; TRBD1 aligns across 7 bases. V lost 4 bases to trimming and J lost 4 bases; unmatched junction nucleotides: 7. The CDR3 is 15 amino acids. Germline V CDR1 and CDR2: SNHLY, FYNNEI. CDR3 in amino acids: CASSVRTGGNQPQHF. The CDR3 DNA sequence: TGTGCCAGCAGTGTCCGGACAGGAGGTAATCAGCCCCAGCATTTT. The variable domain in full, completed from reference TRBV2 and TRBJ1-5, reads EPEVTQTPSHQVTQMGQEVILRCVPISNHLYFYWYRQILGQKVEFLVSFYNNEISEKSEIFDDQFSVERPDGSNFTLKIRSTKLEDSAMYFCASSVRTGGNQPQHFGDGTRLSIL.

This clonotype has more than one count but fewer than ten. The rearrangement links TRBV7-6 to TRBJ1-1, with TRBD1 matching 7 bases. CDR1 and CDR2 (germline): SGHVS, FNYEAQ. The CDR3 covers 16 residues. The J segment lost 4 bases and the V segment lost 5 bases, leaving 13 bases of the junction unmatched. CDR3 bases: TGTGCCAGCAGCCCTAGACAGGGTAGGAGTGTCACTGAAGCTTTCTTT. It codes for CASSPRQGRSVTEAFF.

This clonotype was seen repeatedly, ten times or more. The CDR3 bases are TGTGCCAGCAGCTTACGCAGGGAGGAGACCCAGTACTTC. It specifies CASSLRREETQYF. V is TRBV7-3 and J is TRBJ2-5; the D gene could be TRBD1 or TRBD2 (5 bases each). Germline V gene data show CDR1 as SGHTA and CDR2 as FQGTGA. This CDR3 comprises 13 residues. Trimming took 2 bases from V and 5 from J, leaving 9 bases between them.

This sequence joins TRBV4-1 and TRBJ1-2; D is undetermined. This CDR3 is 15 amino acids long. V lost 1 base, J lost 5 bases, and 14 bases lay in between. From germline, CDR1 is MGHRA and CDR2 YSYEKL. In DNA form, the CDR3 reads TGCGCCAGCAGCCAAGGCCCCCGAGGACCTTATGGCTACACCTTC. Residues: CASSQGPRGPYGYTF.

In its sample, this clonotype was seen a few times. The V and J genes are TRBV5-1 and TRBJ2-3; D might be TRBD1 (5 bases). Germline V gene data show CDR1 as SGHRS and CDR2 as YFSETQ. V lost 0 bases and J 1 base, leaving 9 bases between the germline ends. This CDR3 has 15 amino acids. The CDR3 sequence: CASSLAGRGTDTQYF. The CDR3 nucleotides read TGCGCCAGCAGCTTGGCCGGCAGGGGCACAGATACGCAGTATTTT. The complete variable domain, with remaining parts taken from reference TRBV5-1 and TRBJ2-3, reads KAGVTQTPRYLIKTRGQQVTLSCSPISGHRSVSWYQQTPGQGLQFLFEYFSETQRNKGNFPGRFSGRQFSNSRSEMNVSTLELGDSALYLCASSLAGRGTDTQYFGPGTRLTVL.

This chain connects TRBV12-3 or TRBV12-4 to TRBJ2-4; D is undetermined. CDR3 length: 14 amino acids. Deletions cut 2 bases from V and 3 bases from J, with 8 bases between. Here the CDR3 reads CASSLTGLKNIQYF. CDR3 nucleotide sequence: TGTGCCAGCAGTTTAACGGGCCTCAAAAACATTCAGTACTTC.

The chain uses TRBV6-1 and TRBJ2-7; D could derive from TRBD1 or TRBD2 (5 bases each). The germline V gene encodes CDR1 MNHNS and CDR2 SASEGT. With 6 bases removed from V and 0 bases from J, the gap between germline ends came to 12 bases. The CDR3 runs 14 residues. CDR3 bases: TGTGCCAGCAGGCTATGGGACCGCTCCTACGAGCAGTACTTC. Encoded protein: CASRLWDRSYEQYF.

J is TRBJ2-3 and V is TRBV5-1; no firm D call. The germline CDR1 and CDR2 sequences are SGHRS and YFSETQ. V was cut by 4 bases and J by 0 bases, with 9 bases left in between. This CDR3 contains 14 residues. CDR3 loop: CASSPQDSTDTQYF. CDR3 nucleotide sequence: TGCGCCAGCAGCCCCCAGGACAGCACAGATACGCAGTATTTT.

In its sample, this clonotype was seen a few times. The J gene is TRBJ1-5, the V gene TRBV7-8; no firm D call. The germline gives CDR1 SGHVS, CDR2 FQNEAQ. V lost 1 base and J lost 4, with 11 bases in between. The CDR3 contains 15 residues. The CDR3 nucleotides read TGTGCCAGCAGCTTAGGTGTTGAGGTAAATCAGCCCCAGCATTTT. Translating gives CASSLGVEVNQPQHF. Supplemented by reference TRBV7-8 and TRBJ1-5, the full variable domain reads GAGVSQSPRYKVAKRGQDVALRCDPISGHVSLFWYQQALGQGPEFLTYFQNEAQLDKSGLPSDRFFAERPEGSVSTLKIQRTQQEDSAVYLCASSLGVEVNQPQHFGDGTRLSIL.

This chain connects TRBV18 to TRBJ1-2; D is unresolved. Germline lookup yields CDR1 KGHSH and CDR2 LQKENI. The V and J ends lost 3 bases and 11 bases respectively, with 16 bases between them. The CDR3 consists of 13 residues. The DNA of the CDR3 is TGTGCCAGCTCACCTGAGGGAGCTATGGTGTACACCTTC. Translating gives CASSPEGAMVYTF.

The chain couples TRBV14 to TRBJ2-3; no definite D call. Trimming removed 0 bases from V and 2 bases from J, with 12 bases in between. The germline V gene has CDR1 SGHDN and CDR2 FVKESK. The length of the CDR3 is 16 residues. The CDR3 spells CASSQDRNRHTDTQYF. CDR3 nucleotide sequence: TGTGCCAGCAGCCAAGACCGGAACAGACACACAGATACGCAGTATTTT. Looking up the rest from reference TRBV14 and TRBJ2-3 gives the full variable domain: EAGVTQFPSHSVIEKGQTVTLRCDPISGHDNLYWYRRVMGKEIKFLLHFVKESKQDESGMPNNRFLAERTGGTYSTLKVQPAELEDSGVYFCASSQDRNRHTDTQYFGPGTRLTVL.

The chain carries TRBV25-1 and TRBJ2-3; D possibly uses TRBD1 or TRBD2 (5 bases each). There are 14 residues in the CDR3. V was cut by 4 bases and J by 4 bases, with 12 bases left in between. Germline CDR1 reads MGHDK; CDR2 reads SYGVNS. The CDR3 DNA reads as TGTGCCAGCAGTGGCTTAGTGGGGGCAGATACGCAGTATTTT. This codes for CASSGLVGADTQYF.

The chain recombines TRBV5-1 with TRBJ2-6; D gene uncertain. The germline CDR1 and CDR2 sequences are SGHRS and YFSETQ. V gave up 0 bases and J gave up 0 bases, with 7 bases separating them. The CDR3 runs 16 residues. CDR3 amino acids: CASSLGVFSGANVLTF. The DNA for the CDR3 is TGCGCCAGCAGCTTGGGCGTTTTCTCTGGGGCCAACGTCCTGACTTTC.

The genes are TRBV6-2 or TRBV6-3 and TRBJ2-5; 10 nucleotides align to TRBD1. Germline V gives CDR1 MNHEY, CDR2 SVGEGT. With V trimmed by 6 bases and J by 4 bases, 8 bases remained unmatched. This CDR3 is 15 amino acids long. The CDR3 coding sequence is TGTGCCAGCAGGTGGGACAGGGGAAAACGAGAGACCCAGTACTTC. Amino acids: CASRWDRGKRETQYF.